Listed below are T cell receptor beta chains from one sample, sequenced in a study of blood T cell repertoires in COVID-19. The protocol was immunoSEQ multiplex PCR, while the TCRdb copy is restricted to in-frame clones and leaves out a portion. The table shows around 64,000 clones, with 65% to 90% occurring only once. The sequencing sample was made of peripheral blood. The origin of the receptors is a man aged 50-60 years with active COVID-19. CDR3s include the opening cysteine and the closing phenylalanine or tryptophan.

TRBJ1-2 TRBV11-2 CASSAQLTGVNYGYTF
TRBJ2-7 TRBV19 CASSRTSGGAYEQYF
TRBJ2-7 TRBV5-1 CASSLDVAYEQYF
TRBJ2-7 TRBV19 CASSIGETAYEQYF
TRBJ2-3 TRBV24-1 CATSDLGTSGDLSSTDTQYF
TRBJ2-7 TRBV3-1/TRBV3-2 CASGDRGLYEQYF
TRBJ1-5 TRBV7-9 CASSLALRQGGDQPQHF
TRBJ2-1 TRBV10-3 CAISDSRDSYNEQFF
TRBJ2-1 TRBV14 CASSPASGGFYNEQFF
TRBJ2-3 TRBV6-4 CAYRSDTQYF
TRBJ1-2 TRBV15 CATSITGQENYGYTF
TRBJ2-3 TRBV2 CASSDHEGTDTQYF
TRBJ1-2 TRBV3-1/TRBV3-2 CASSQGQYYGYTF
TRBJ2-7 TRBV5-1 CASSVTGNSYEQYF
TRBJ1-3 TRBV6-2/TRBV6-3 CASSSTGSAGNTIYF
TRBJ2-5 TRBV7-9 CASRSYQETQYF
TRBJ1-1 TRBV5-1 CASSPGDTEAFF
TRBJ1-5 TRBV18 CASSMGQNQPQHF
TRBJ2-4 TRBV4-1 CASSQASLTSGRTKNIQYF
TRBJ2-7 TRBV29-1 CSVAGLTSSYEQYF
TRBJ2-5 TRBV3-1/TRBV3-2 CASSQDPQPRAQYF
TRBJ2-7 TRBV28 CASSPIAFEQYF